The source of this TCR beta chain is a study of blood T cells in healthy people across ages. Per the germline V gene, CDR1 is MGHDK and CDR2 is SYGVNS. The CDR3 has 14 residues. Sample-barcoded 5' priming and a J-beta primer mix drove a second PCR of roughly 6 to 12 cycles. The template-switch adaptor was a 5' adaptor with 12 random nucleotides. It tagged each cDNA molecule. MiXCR, applied by TCRdb to the 5' RACE reads, yields one record per CDR3 protein. The sample holds about 620,000 distinct CDR3 sequences, roughly half seen once. Findings and caveats of the study: Observed TCR beta diversity showed a strong correlation with the percentage of naive T cells as measured by flow cytometry. Donor CMV infection status was unknown, possibly confounding age-related changes in expanded clonotypes.

Remarks on this clonotype: Its target is unknown. A much larger clone lies one base from this, so it may be a read error.

This sequence joins TRBV25-1 and TRBJ2-1; unclear D gene. The DNA end favors TRBJ2-7, so the J call may be wrong. Source material: blood. This TCR derives from a woman of 80 years or more in good health. This CDR3 is CASSAENSYNEQYF. In DNA form, the CDR3 reads TGTGCCAGCAGTGCTGAGAACTCCTACAATGAGCAGTACTTC.